Presented here are 13 T cell receptor beta chains from one specimen sequenced in a study of cytomegalovirus exposure and HLA in healthy donors. PCR employed 60 Vbeta and 13 Jbeta primers. Clones were sequenced by immunoSEQ multiplex PCR, and TCRdb holds only the in-frame ones, with some missing. The sample lists 150,000 to 200,000 clones, 70% to 80% occurring once. Input material: PBMCs. Every receptor here comes from a woman between 45 and 65 years old in good health and CMV-seronegative.

The CDR3 protein is CASSARQGAYDTEAFF. DNA for the CDR3: TGTGCCAGCAGTGCCAGACAGGGGGCTTATGACACTGAAGCTTTCTTT. The chain links TRBV6-1 to TRBJ1-1; 10 bases are a match to TRBD1. CDR1 is MNHNS, CDR2 SASEGT, per germline. This CDR3 has 16 amino acids. With V trimmed by 4 bases and J by 3 bases, 8 bases remained unmatched.

The J gene is TRBJ2-7, the V gene TRBV28; TRBD1 might be the D (6 bases). CDR3 length equals 14 residues. V lost 5 bases to trimming and J lost 2 bases, with 13 bases between them. Germline loops: CDR1 MDHEN, CDR2 SYDVKM. The CDR3 region has the DNA TGTGCCAGCAGTCAGGGGCCTGACCCCTACGAGCAGTACTTC. It translates to CASSQGPDPYEQYF. Supplemented by reference TRBV28 and TRBJ2-7, the full variable domain reads DVKVTQSSRYLVKRTGEKVFLECVQDMDHENMFWYRQDPGLGLRLIYFSYDVKMKEKGDIPEGYSVSREKKERFSLILESASTNQTSMYLCASSQGPDPYEQYFGPGTRLTVT.

The gene calls are TRBV7-2 and TRBJ1-5; TRBD1 aligns across 9 bases. The V and J ends lost 5 bases and 4 bases, in that order; junction bases with no gene match: 9. This CDR3 is built from 16 residues. From germline, CDR1 is SGHTA and CDR2 FQGNSA. CDR3 region: CASSLLGTGLNQPQHF. The CDR3 DNA is TGTGCCAGCAGCCTACTAGGGACAGGGTTAAATCAGCCCCAGCATTTT.

In its sample, this clone was seen once. The chain employs TRBV28 and TRBJ2-7; TRBD1 matches at 9 bases. Unmatched junction bases numbered 6, after V lost 6 bases and J lost 3 bases. There are 14 residues in the CDR3. Per the germline V gene, CDR1 is MDHEN and CDR2 is SYDVKM. This CDR3 reads CASRPGQGFYEQYF. The CDR3 region has the DNA TGTGCCAGCAGACCAGGACAGGGGTTCTACGAGCAGTACTTC. The whole variable domain, filled in from reference TRBV28 and TRBJ2-7, reads DVKVTQSSRYLVKRTGEKVFLECVQDMDHENMFWYRQDPGLGLRLIYFSYDVKMKEKGDIPEGYSVSREKKERFSLILESASTNQTSMYLCASRPGQGFYEQYFGPGTRLTVT.

This chain connects TRBV9 to TRBJ2-7, with 14 positions matching TRBD2. The CDR3 is 15 amino acids. V trimming: 7 bases; J trimming: 5 bases; junction bases outside the gene matches: 8. The germline gives CDR1 SGDLS, CDR2 YYNGEE. The CDR3 bases are TGTGCCAGCGACAAAGGGACTAGCGGGGGACACGAGCAGTACTTC. It codes for CASDKGTSGGHEQYF.

This rearrangement joins TRBV7-9 to TRBJ2-7, with D maybe TRBD2 (6 bases). Germline lookup yields CDR1 SEHNR and CDR2 FQNEAQ (reference sequence). Between the trimmed V and J ends, which lost 5 bases and 2 bases, there was a span of 13 bases. The CDR3 has 14 amino acids. DNA of the CDR3: TGTGCCAGCAGCCGCGGGACGGATGCCTACGAGCAGTACTTC. Protein sequence: CASSRGTDAYEQYF.

The chain recombines TRBV4-1 with TRBJ2-7; TRBD2 aligns across 10 bases. The CDR3 spans 18 residues. V shed 0 bases and J 3 bases; nucleotides not matched to a gene: 11. Germline assignment: CDR1 MGHRA and CDR2 YSYEKL. The CDR3 loop is CASSQDPLAGVPYYEQYF. CDR3 coding DNA: TGCGCCAGCAGCCAAGACCCCCTAGCGGGAGTTCCATACTACGAGCAGTACTTC.

This clone appeared once. V gene TRBV7-3 combines with J gene TRBJ1-3; perhaps TRBD1 as D (5 bases). Germline lookup yields CDR1 SGHTA and CDR2 FQGTGA. CDR3 length: 14 residues. V was trimmed by 2 bases and J by 0 bases, leaving 5 bases between them. The chain's CDR3 is CASSLQGSGNTIYF. CDR3 nucleotide sequence: TGTGCCAGCAGCTTACAGGGCTCTGGAAACACCATATATTTT.

The genes are TRBV7-9 and TRBJ2-1, with D possibly being TRBD2 (6 bases). The V gene lost 3 bases and the J gene lost 5 bases, with 17 bases spanning the gap. Per the germline V gene, CDR1 is SEHNR and CDR2 is FQNEAQ (reference sequence). The CDR3 contains 16 residues. The CDR3 loop is CASSLRRERGNNEQFF. CDR3 sequence (DNA): TGTGCCAGCAGCTTGAGACGCGAACGGGGGAACAATGAGCAGTTCTTC.

The rearrangement joins TRBV6-1 to TRBJ2-2; TRBD2 matches at 7 bases. The CDR3 consists of 15 residues. Germline values: CDR1 MNHNS, CDR2 SASEGT. With 11 bases clipped from V and 1 base from J, the junction kept 10 bases outside the gene matches. The DNA for the CDR3 is TGTGCCGGAGCCCAGACTAGCCGGAACACCGGGGAGCTGTTTTTT. Translating it yields CAGAQTSRNTGELFF.

The chain is built from TRBV2 and TRBJ2-5; 8 bases agree with TRBD1. Germline V gives CDR1 SNHLY, CDR2 FYNNEI. With 2 bases clipped from V and 1 base from J, the junction kept 6 bases outside the gene matches. The CDR3 consists of 16 residues. This chain's CDR3 is CASSETSRGPQETQYF. In nucleotides, the CDR3 is TGTGCCAGCAGTGAAACTAGCAGGGGGCCCCAAGAGACCCAGTACTTC.

This chain links TRBV5-6 with TRBJ2-1; 8 nucleotides align to TRBD1. V was clipped by 4 bases and J by 7 bases; unmatched bases: 16. This CDR3 has 17 residues. Per the germline V gene, CDR1 is SGHDT and CDR2 is YYEEEE. The CDR3 nucleotides are TGTGCCAGCAGCCCCCCGACGTTCCAGGGGGCTAGTAATGAGCAGTTCTTC. This gives the protein CASSPPTFQGASNEQFF.

This clone has just a few counts. This chain uses TRBV2 with TRBJ1-4, with TRBD1 matching over 9 bases. V gave up 7 bases and J gave up 4 bases; unmatched junction bases: 4. This CDR3 comprises 14 residues. The germline CDR1 and CDR2 sequences are SNHLY and FYNNEI. CDR3 region: CASTLDRGNEKLFF. CDR3 nucleotide sequence: TGTGCCAGCACCCTGGACAGGGGTAATGAAAAACTGTTTTTT.